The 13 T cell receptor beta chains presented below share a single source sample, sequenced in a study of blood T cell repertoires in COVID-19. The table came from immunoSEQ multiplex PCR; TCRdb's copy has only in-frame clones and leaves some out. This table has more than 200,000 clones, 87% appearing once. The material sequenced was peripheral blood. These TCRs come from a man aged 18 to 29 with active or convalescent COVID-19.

The CDR3 loop is CASTLGQGRSGELFF. CDR3 DNA: TGCGCCAGCACCCTAGGACAGGGGAGGTCCGGGGAGCTGTTTTTT. This chain uses TRBV5-1 with TRBJ2-2; the match to TRBD1 covers 9 bases. V gave up 6 bases and J gave up 6 bases; unmatched junction bases: 9. CDR1 is SGHRS, CDR2 YFSETQ, per germline. The CDR3 has 15 residues.

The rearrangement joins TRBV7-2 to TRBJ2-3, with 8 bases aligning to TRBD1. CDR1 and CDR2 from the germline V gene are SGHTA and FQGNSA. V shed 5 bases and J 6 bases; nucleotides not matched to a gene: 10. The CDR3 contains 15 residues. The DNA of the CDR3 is TGTGCCAGCAGCACGGGGCGGCACAGGGGGGATACGCAGTATTTT. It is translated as CASSTGRHRGDTQYF. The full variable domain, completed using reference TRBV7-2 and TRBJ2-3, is GAGVSQSPSNKVTEKGKDVELRCDPISGHTALYWYRQSLGQGLEFLIYFQGNSAPDKSGLPSDRFSAERTGGSVSTLTIQRTQQEDSAVYLCASSTGRHRGDTQYFGPGTRLTVL.

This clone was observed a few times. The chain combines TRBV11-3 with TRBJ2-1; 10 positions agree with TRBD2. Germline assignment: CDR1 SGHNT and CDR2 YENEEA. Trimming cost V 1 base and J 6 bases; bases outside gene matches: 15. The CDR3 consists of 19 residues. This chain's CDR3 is CASSLVSLTSGKGLNEQFF. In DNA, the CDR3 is TGTGCCAGCAGCTTAGTATCCCTAACTAGCGGGAAGGGTCTCAATGAGCAGTTCTTC.

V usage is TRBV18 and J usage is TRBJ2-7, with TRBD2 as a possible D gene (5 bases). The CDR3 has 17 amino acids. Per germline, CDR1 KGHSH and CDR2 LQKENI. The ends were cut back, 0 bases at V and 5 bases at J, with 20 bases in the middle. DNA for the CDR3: TGTGCCAGCTCACCACCGAATAGGAGGACGGCTTCCAACGAGCAGTACTTC. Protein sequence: CASSPPNRRTASNEQYF.

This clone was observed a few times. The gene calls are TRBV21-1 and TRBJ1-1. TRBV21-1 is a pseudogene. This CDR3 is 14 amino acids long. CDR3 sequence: CASSSIQGGTEAFF. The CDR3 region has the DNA TGTGCCAGCAGCTCAATACAGGGAGGGACTGAAGCTTTCTTT.

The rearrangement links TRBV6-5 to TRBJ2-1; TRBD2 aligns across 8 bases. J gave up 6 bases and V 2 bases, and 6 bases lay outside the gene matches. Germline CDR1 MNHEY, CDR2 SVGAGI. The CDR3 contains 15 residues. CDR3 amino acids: CASSYGGRFPNEQFF. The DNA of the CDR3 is TGTGCCAGCAGTTACGGCGGGAGGTTCCCCAATGAGCAGTTCTTC.

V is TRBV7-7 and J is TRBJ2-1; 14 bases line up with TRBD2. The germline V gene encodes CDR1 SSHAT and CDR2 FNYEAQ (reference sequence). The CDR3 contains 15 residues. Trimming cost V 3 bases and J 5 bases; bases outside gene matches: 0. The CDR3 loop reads CASSLGLAGDNEQFF. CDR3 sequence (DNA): TGTGCCAGCAGCTTGGGACTAGCGGGGGACAATGAGCAGTTCTTC.

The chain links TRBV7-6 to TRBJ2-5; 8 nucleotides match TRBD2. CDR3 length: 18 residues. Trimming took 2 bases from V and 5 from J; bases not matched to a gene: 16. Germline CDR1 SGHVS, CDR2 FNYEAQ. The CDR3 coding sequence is TGTGCCAGCAGCTTAAGTATCCGCGGGAGGTCTCGTGTCGAGACCCAGTACTTC. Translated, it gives CASSLSIRGRSRVETQYF.

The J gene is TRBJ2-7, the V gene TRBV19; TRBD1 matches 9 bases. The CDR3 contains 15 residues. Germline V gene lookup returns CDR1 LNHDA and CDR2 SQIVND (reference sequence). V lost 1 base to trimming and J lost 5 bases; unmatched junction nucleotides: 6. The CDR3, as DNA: TGTGCCAGTAGTATAGCGGGACAGGGTTTCCACGAGCAGTACTTC. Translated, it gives CASSIAGQGFHEQYF.

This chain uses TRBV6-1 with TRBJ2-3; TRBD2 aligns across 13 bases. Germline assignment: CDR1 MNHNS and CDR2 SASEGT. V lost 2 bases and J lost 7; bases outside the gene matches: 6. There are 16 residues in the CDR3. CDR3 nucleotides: TGTGCCAGCAGTGAAACTAGCGGGGGGGCTATCCATACGCAGTATTTT. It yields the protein CASSETSGGAIHTQYF.

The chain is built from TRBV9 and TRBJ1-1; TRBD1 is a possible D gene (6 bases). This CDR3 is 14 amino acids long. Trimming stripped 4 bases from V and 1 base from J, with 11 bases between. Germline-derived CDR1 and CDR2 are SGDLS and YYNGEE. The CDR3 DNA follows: TGTGCCAGCAGCCAAAGGGGGGGGAACACTGAAGCTTTCTTT. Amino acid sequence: CASSQRGGNTEAFF.

The CDR3 DNA follows: TGCGCCAGCAGCCAAGACCTTAGGCAGGGAAGGATGAACACTGAAGCTTTCTTT. It yields the protein CASSQDLRQGRMNTEAFF. The J gene is TRBJ1-1, the V gene TRBV4-1, with a weak D call TRBD1 (5 bases). Trimming took 0 bases from V and 0 from J, leaving 17 bases between them. The CDR3 is 18 amino acids. Germline assignment: CDR1 MGHRA and CDR2 YSYEKL.

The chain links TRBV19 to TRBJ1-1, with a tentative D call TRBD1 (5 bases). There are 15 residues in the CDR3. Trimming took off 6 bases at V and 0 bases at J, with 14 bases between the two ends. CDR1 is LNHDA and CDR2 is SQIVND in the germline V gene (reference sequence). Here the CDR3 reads CASRDRRGLNTEAFF. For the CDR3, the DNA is TGTGCCAGTAGAGACAGACGTGGGTTGAACACTGAAGCTTTCTTT.